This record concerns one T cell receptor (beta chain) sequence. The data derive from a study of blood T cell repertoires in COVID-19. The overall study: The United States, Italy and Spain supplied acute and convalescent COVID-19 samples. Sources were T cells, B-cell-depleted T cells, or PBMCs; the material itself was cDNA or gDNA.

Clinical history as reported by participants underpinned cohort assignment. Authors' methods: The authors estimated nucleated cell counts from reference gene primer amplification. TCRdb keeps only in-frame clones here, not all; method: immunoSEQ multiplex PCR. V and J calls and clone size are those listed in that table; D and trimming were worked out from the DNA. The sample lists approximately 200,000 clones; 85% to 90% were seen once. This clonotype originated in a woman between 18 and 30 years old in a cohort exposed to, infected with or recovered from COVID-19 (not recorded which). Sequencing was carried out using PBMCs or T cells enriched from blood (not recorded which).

The CDR3 loop reads CASSPGTGLPGELFF. The CDR3 DNA follows: TGTGCCAGCAGCCCCGGGACAGGGTTGCCCGGGGAGCTGTTTTTT. This chain uses TRBV7-3 with TRBJ2-2; 9 bases are a match to TRBD1. From germline, CDR1 is SGHTA and CDR2 FQGTGA. The V segment lost 5 bases and the J segment 6 bases; nucleotides outside the gene matches: 7. The CDR3 runs to 15 residues.